This T cell receptor (beta chain) is from a study of CD8+ T cells in alopecia areata (dated by TCRdb to the late 2010s). Regarding the research as a whole: The treated patients took part in an open-label pilot trial in which moderate-to-severe alopecia areata was treated with oral tofacitinib at 5 to 10 mg twice daily. Tofacitinib was administered for 6 to 18 months, and 6 months of follow-up off drug were then conducted to assess delayed response and recurrence. In treated patients, disease severity was measured using the SALT score, which gives the percentage of scalp surface area affected. In both human patients and the C3H/HeJ mouse model, the study applied high-throughput TCRbeta sequencing to look at T cell clonal expansion in alopecia areata. Scalp tissue and sorted CD4+ and CD8+ peripheral blood T cells from patchy and totalis/universalis alopecia areata patients and from healthy controls were covered by human TCRbeta sequencing. Tofacitinib-treated patients had biopsies at baseline and at 4 and 24 weeks of treatment, with a later scalp biopsy in several patients. Scalp clonality was compared among normal scalp (n=4), patchy alopecia areata scalp (n=8), and alopecia totalis/universalis scalp (n=8). The RNA source kit depended on sample type: the PAXgene miRNA kit for fixed scalp, the miRNeasy kit for PBMCs, and the RNeasy kit for mouse skin. immunoSEQ multiplex PCR using 35 Vbeta forward primers and 13 Jbeta reverse primers was used to amplify TCRbeta CDR3 regions. The paper's findings and limits, for the study overall: Because the treated cohort was small and included a single nonresponder, larger studies are needed to assess links between baseline CD8+ expansion and response. Unlike mouse skin, where gammadelta T cells dominate, normal human skin contains resident alphabeta T cells that get sequenced too, which complicates analysis of the scalp TCR repertoire. Compared with normal scalp, lesional scalp had higher clonality and more expanded CD8+ clones, particularly in alopecia totalis/universalis, a pattern that suggests antigenic drive. With tofacitinib, both scalp clonality and the number of expanded CD8+ clones among the top 100 scalp clones went down significantly. TCR sequences shared between patients were less clear than in mice, possibly partly because of HLA diversity in the patient population. During tofacitinib treatment, many expanded lesional clones remained in scalp and blood, and this persistence may partly explain relapse after treatment is stopped.

The time point label, read with the paper, signifies: four to five weeks on oral tofacitinib. Read against the paper, the sample's treatment or condition label means: oral pan-JAK inhibitor, 5-10 mg twice daily. Lesional scalp punch biopsies and peripheral blood were collected from alopecia areata patients. PBMCs were isolated by density centrifugation and stained for CD3, CD4 and CD8, and CD4+ and CD8+ T cells were sorted on a FACSAria. This clone was counted only a few times. No cognate antigen has been identified for it. No clone much larger than this one lies a single base away; base qualities are absent. Libraries were made using the immunoSEQ multiplex PCR assay. For TCR sequencing, RNA was extracted from every sample and reverse transcribed into cDNA to serve as template. SuperScript III was used to make first-strand cDNA, primed with a 2:1 mix of oligo-dT and random hexamers. A synthetic immune receptor repertoire was used to measure amplification bias, and any remaining bias was corrected computationally. Regarding the original processing steps: After raw reads were preprocessed to remove errors, the CDR3 was defined following IMGT conventions as running from the conserved cysteine to phenylalanine. To get clonality, Shannon entropy was normalized by log2 of the number of productive unique TCRs and the result was subtracted from 1. Whether each scalp clone was CD4 or CD8 was inferred by checking scalp TCRbeta sequences against the CD4 and CD8 repertoires from sorted blood. As stored in TCRdb, this immuneACCESS dataset retains in-frame rearrangements with V and J assigned. A fraction of the clones does not appear; measured against another copy, unresolved V genes explain less than half of the discrepancy, and the remainder lacks a known reason. From that table come the V and J calls and clone size; the DNA was used to work out D and trimming. This sample holds about 160,000 clones; about two thirds were observed only once. Clones ranked in the top ten supply 0.91% of the sample.

The CDR3 covers 13 residues, taking in both the cysteine and the phenylalanine. Only the CDR3 DNA stays, 39 bases, in frame from base 1. Trimming costs V 4 bases and J 2 bases, and their ends lie 8 bases apart. The germline V gene provides CDR1 SGHDN and CDR2 FVKESK. The clonotype was recovered from a human donor with alopecia areata. Recombination joined TRBV14 with TRBJ2-5, with the D segment identity uncertain. This material consisted of CD4+ T cells sorted from blood, taken at week 4, from a patient treated with tofacitinib. CDR3 region: CASSPRLQETQYF. The DNA is as follows: TGTGCCAGCAGCCCTCGGTTGCAAGAGACCCAGTACTTC.